This TCR beta chain was sequenced in a study of response to subunit inactivated influenza vaccine. TCRdb independently ran MiXCR on the RT-PCR reads; one entry per CDR3 protein. The data hold some 570,000 distinct CDR3 sequences, with 10% to 12% observed a single time. Germline assignment: CDR1 MNHEY and CDR2 SVGEGT. The V end lost 0 bases, the J end lost 1 base, and 6 bases lay between the germline ends. This CDR3 comprises 14 residues. This clonotype has at least ten counts. The same data also went into a second study, on T cells expressing NK-cell markers. That work adds: In generating TCR beta cDNA, 5'RACE template switching with UMIs was used. Where several donors were concerned, these clonotypes also led the CD3+CD56-NKG2C+ fraction.

This specimen was PBMCs from blood, taken on the day of vaccination. The chain recombines TRBV6-2 or TRBV6-3 with TRBJ1-1, with D unclear. This clonotype was sampled from a man over 45 who received an inactivated influenza vaccine. The CDR3 nucleotides read TGTGCCAGCAGTTACTCGCCCCCGAACACTGAAGCTTTCTTT. Residues: CASSYSPPNTEAFF.